This T cell receptor beta chain was documented in a study of blood T cell repertoires in COVID-19. V lost 5 bases and J lost 3; bases outside the gene matches: 11. Germline-derived CDR1 and CDR2 are KGHDR and SFDVKD. The CDR3 sequence is 16 residues long. The data were produced by immunoSEQ multiplex PCR, yet TCRdb's version contains in-frame clones alone and is incomplete. This sample yields roughly 190,000 clones, of which about four fifths are seen a single time; 3% to 3.5% belongs to the top ten. This TCR was recovered from a woman in her twenties or thirties who had recovered from COVID-19. Sequencing was carried out using PBMCs or T cells enriched from blood (not recorded which). This chain joins TRBV24-1 and TRBJ2-5; 7 bases line up with TRBD1. The CDR3 coding sequence is TGTGCCACCAGTGGGTCCGGGACAGAAATCAAAGAGACCCAGTACTTC. Translated: CATSGSGTEIKETQYF.